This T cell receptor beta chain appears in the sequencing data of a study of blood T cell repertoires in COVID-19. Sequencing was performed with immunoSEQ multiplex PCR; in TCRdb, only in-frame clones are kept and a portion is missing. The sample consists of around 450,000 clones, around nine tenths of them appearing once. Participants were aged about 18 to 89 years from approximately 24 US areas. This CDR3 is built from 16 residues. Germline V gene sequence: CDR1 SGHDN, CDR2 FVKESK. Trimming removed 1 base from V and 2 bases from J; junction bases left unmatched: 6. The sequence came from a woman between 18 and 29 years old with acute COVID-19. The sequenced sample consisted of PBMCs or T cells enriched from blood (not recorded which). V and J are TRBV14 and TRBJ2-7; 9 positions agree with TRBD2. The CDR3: CASSQAGLAQPYEQYF. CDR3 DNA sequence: TGTGCCAGCAGCCAAGCAGGACTAGCGCAACCCTACGAGCAGTACTTC.